Following are 14 T cell receptor beta chains from one sample sequenced in a study of blood T cell repertoires in COVID-19. Assay used: immunoSEQ multiplex PCR; TCRdb lists only in-frame clones, some missing. This table has roughly 97,000 clones, about 80% appearing once. Sequenced: peripheral blood. These receptors were taken from a man in his sixties or seventies with acute or convalescent COVID-19.

The chain couples TRBV9 to TRBJ1-6; TRBD1 matches at 9 bases. The germline gives CDR1 SGDLS, CDR2 YYNGEE. V was clipped by 0 bases and J by 9 bases; unmatched bases: 4. The CDR3 has 15 residues. CDR3 DNA sequence: TGTGCCAGCAGCGTAGCGGGGACAGGGTCTTCACCCCTCCACTTT. It translates to CASSVAGTGSSPLHF.

This clone was recorded only once. The V call is TRBV6-6, the J call TRBJ1-6, with D unresolved. V was clipped by 5 bases and J by 5 bases, with 13 bases between them. CDR1 MNHNY and CDR2 SVGAGI come from the germline V gene (reference sequence). The CDR3 length is 15 residues. The CDR3 DNA reads TGTGCCAGCAGTCGTCGGACGGGGAATAATTCACCCCTCCACTTT. This sequence encodes CASSRRTGNNSPLHF.

V and J are TRBV3-1 (or the pseudogene TRBV3-2) and TRBJ1-2; TRBD1 matches 9 bases. Germline V gene lookup returns CDR1 LGHDT and CDR2 YNNKEL (reference sequence). This CDR3 has 13 residues. J gave up 6 bases and V 5 bases, and 4 bases lay outside the gene matches. DNA for the CDR3: TGTGCCAGCAGCAAACGACAGGGGGATGGCTACACCTTC. This sequence encodes CASSKRQGDGYTF.

This chain joins TRBV9 and TRBJ2-1, with 8 positions matching TRBD2. Germline V CDR1 and CDR2: SGDLS, YYNGEE. The CDR3 has 15 amino acids. With 2 bases clipped from V and 13 bases from J, the junction kept 14 bases outside the gene matches. CDR3 nucleotides: TGTGCCAGCAGCGTCCCAGCGGGGGCTCCCCCGGTTCAGTTCTTC. Its translation is CASSVPAGAPPVQFF. The whole variable domain, filled in from reference TRBV9 and TRBJ2-1, reads DSGVTQTPKHLITATGQRVTLRCSPRSGDLSVYWYQQSLDQGLQFLIQYYNGEERAKGNILERFSAQQFPDLHSELNLSSLELGDSALYFCASSVPAGAPPVQFFGPGTRLTVL.

The DNA for the CDR3 is TGTGCCAGCAGCTCTTTAGGGGCTAGCGGATACTCCTACAATGAGCAGTTCTTC. Amino acid sequence: CASSSLGASGYSYNEQFF. The chain carries TRBV7-9 and TRBJ2-1; TRBD2 matches 7 bases. Looked up from germline, CDR1 is SEHNR and CDR2 is FQNEAQ (reference sequence). V shed 4 bases and J 0 bases; nucleotides not matched to a gene: 12. CDR3 size: 18 residues.

The chain employs TRBV7-3 and TRBJ1-6; unclear D gene. This CDR3 region has 13 residues. The V gene's germline CDR1 is SGHTA and CDR2 FQGTGA. Trimming shortened V by 1 base and J by 7 bases, and 5 bases separated the two germline ends. The CDR3 loop reads CASSLNLNSPLHF. The DNA for the CDR3 is TGTGCCAGCAGCTTAAACCTAAATTCACCCCTCCACTTT.

The J gene is TRBJ1-2, the V gene TRBV30; unclear D gene. Germline values: CDR1 GTSNPN, CDR2 SVGIG (reference sequence). CDR3 length: 12 amino acids. Trimming took 2 bases from V and 8 from J, leaving 12 bases between them. Here the CDR3 DNA reads TGTGCCTGGAGTATCGGGGAGTCGGGCTACACCTTC. The encoded protein is CAWSIGESGYTF.

The chain recombines TRBV6-5 with TRBJ1-4; weak D call: TRBD1 (6 bases). CDR1 and CDR2 from the germline V gene are MNHEY and SVGAGI. The CDR3 is 14 amino acids. Trimming took 8 bases from V and 0 from J, leaving 10 bases between them. CDR3 sequence reads: CASGRTATNEKLFF. CDR3 nucleotide sequence: TGTGCCAGCGGAAGGACAGCAACTAATGAAAAACTGTTTTTT.

This clone was counted once. V is TRBV9 and J is TRBJ2-3, with 12 bases fitting TRBD2. This CDR3 has 17 amino acids. Germline V gene sequence: CDR1 SGDLS, CDR2 YYNGEE. V shed 4 bases, J shed 1 base, and the junction held 7 bases outside the gene matches. CDR3 nucleotides: TGTGCCAGCAGCAGGCTAGCGGGGGGGCGGGGCACAGATACGCAGTATTTT. Its translation is CASSRLAGGRGTDTQYF.

This clone was counted only a few times. V is TRBV3-1 (or the pseudogene TRBV3-2) and J is TRBJ1-2; TRBD1 aligns across 7 bases. Germline CDR1 is LGHDT and CDR2 is YNNKEL (reference sequence). Trimming cost V 0 bases and J 8 bases; bases outside gene matches: 6. The CDR3 length is 14 residues. The CDR3 reads CASSQDRGGWGYTF. CDR3 nucleotide sequence: TGTGCCAGCAGCCAAGACAGAGGGGGCTGGGGCTACACCTTC.

The chain carries TRBV6-5 and TRBJ2-3, with TRBD2 matching 7 bases. The germline V gene has CDR1 MNHEY and CDR2 SVGAGI. V lost 5 bases, J lost 2 bases, and 1 base stayed unmatched. The CDR3 extends over 13 amino acids. The CDR3 is CASSRDYTDTQYF. Written as DNA, the CDR3 is TGTGCCAGCAGTCGGGACTACACAGATACGCAGTATTTT.

This clone was detected only once. The J gene is TRBJ1-2, the V gene TRBV28, with D unresolved. V was pared by 3 bases and J by 7 bases, with 18 bases between. Germline CDR1 MDHEN, CDR2 SYDVKM. The CDR3 is 15 amino acids. CDR3 nucleotides: TGTGCCAGCAGTTTGGACTCGGACCGGCTGGGTGGCTACACCTTC. Amino acid sequence: CASSLDSDRLGGYTF.

J is TRBJ2-3 and V is TRBV4-2, with 12 bases lining up with TRBD2. V trimming: 0 bases; J trimming: 0 bases; junction bases outside the gene matches: 7. The CDR3 totals 19 residues. Germline assignment: CDR1 LGHNA and CDR2 YNFKEQ. DNA of the CDR3: TGTGCCAGCAGCCAAGATGAGACTAGCGGGAGCTCAAGCACAGATACGCAGTATTTT. Protein product: CASSQDETSGSSSTDTQYF.

The CDR3: CASSQSQASRSEQFF. CDR3 sequence (DNA): TGTGCCAGCAGCCAATCCCAGGCTAGCCGTAGTGAGCAGTTCTTC. The chain couples TRBV16 to TRBJ2-1; possible D gene TRBD2, 5 bases. The CDR3 spans 15 residues. The germline CDR1 and CDR2 sequences are KGHSY and FQNENV. Trimming cost V 0 bases and J 9 bases, with 15 bases left between them.